What follows are 19 T cell receptor beta chains derived from one specimen sequenced in a study of shared clonotypes between healthy human individuals. Libraries were prepared by immunoSEQ multiplex PCR; TCRdb keeps only in-frame clonotypes and omits some of them. The repertoire has more than 1 million clones, roughly 74% of them found once; the top ten carry approximately 0.52%. Sequenced sample: memory CD4+ T cells from PBMCs. As for subset: CD45RA-negative fraction. Receptor source: a young man in good health. Some clones in this sample may be carry-over from other donors' samples.

The chain joins TRBV21-1 to TRBJ2-2; the table's D call of TRBD2 was not tested on the DNA. TRBV21-1 is noted as a pseudogene. The CDR3 totals 17 residues. The CDR3 DNA is TGTGCCAGCAACCGGGGGGCTAGCGGGAGTACCACCGGGGAGCTGTTTTTT. Translation gives CASNRGASGSTTGELFF.

The chain links TRBV30 to TRBJ1-2; D not certain. V gave up 1 base and J gave up 5 bases, with 5 bases separating them. The CDR3 totals 11 residues. Germline CDR1 reads GTSNPN; CDR2 reads SVGIG (reference sequence). This CDR3 reads CAWSGWYGYTF. The CDR3 nucleotides are TGTGCCTGGAGTGGGTGGTATGGCTACACCTTC.

This clone was counted once. A read error may be the cause here, since a much bigger clone is one base away. Other nucleotide sequences from this sample produce the same CDR3. The chain links TRBV7-3 to TRBJ2-3, with 13 bases aligning to TRBD2. After removal of 5 bases from V and 6 bases from J, the junction contained 5 bases not matched to a gene. CDR3 length: 15 amino acids. Per the germline V gene, CDR1 is SGHTA and CDR2 is FQGTGA. DNA of the CDR3: TGTGCCAGCAGCCCCGGACTAGCGGGAGTGGATACGCAGTATTTT. Translation: CASSPGLAGVDTQYF.

In its sample, this clone was seen a few times. The chain couples TRBV15 to TRBJ2-7; no reliable D call. The CDR3 consists of 13 residues. Germline CDR1 reads LNHNV; CDR2 reads YYDKDF (reference sequence). The V end lost 8 bases, the J end lost 0 bases, and 11 bases lay between the germline ends. The CDR3 reads CATAKDFSYEQYF. In DNA form, the CDR3 reads TGTGCCACCGCGAAAGACTTCTCCTACGAGCAGTACTTC.

The J gene is TRBJ2-5, the V gene TRBV11-2, with D perhaps given as TRBD1 or TRBD2 (5 bases each). The CDR3 covers 13 residues. Germline V gene sequence: CDR1 SGHAT, CDR2 FQNNGV. Deletions cut 5 bases from V and 4 bases from J, with 11 bases between. CDR3 nucleotides: TGTGCCAGCAGCGCAGGGACGGGAGAGACCCAGTACTTC. Protein: CASSAGTGETQYF. The full variable domain, with the rest looked up from reference TRBV11-2 and TRBJ2-5, is EAGVAQSPRYKIIEKRQSVAFWCNPISGHATLYWYQQILGQGPKLLIQFQNNGVVDDSQLPKDRFSAERLKGVDSTLKIQPAKLEDSAVYLCASSAGTGETQYFGPGTRLLVL.

The rearrangement uses TRBV29-1 and TRBJ1-5; no clear D gene. CDR3 length: 15 amino acids. V was pared by 4 bases and J by 3 bases, with 16 bases between. In germline, CDR1 is SQVTM, CDR2 ANQGSEA. In DNA form, the CDR3 reads TGCAGCGTTGGTGTGGCAGATTTTGACAATCAGCCCCAGCATTTT. Amino acids: CSVGVADFDNQPQHF.

J is TRBJ1-2 and V is TRBV2; a weak D match, TRBD1 (5 bases). Germline values: CDR1 SNHLY, CDR2 FYNNEI. V shed 10 bases and J shed 7 bases, with 19 bases lying between them. The CDR3 sequence is 13 residues long. Written as DNA, the CDR3 is TGTGCCACAACGATGGACCGGGGGTCTGGCTACACCTTC. This translates into CATTMDRGSGYTF.

Note on this clone: This could be a read error, since a much larger clone is one nucleotide away. The V gene is TRBV5-6, the J gene TRBJ2-5, with 7 bases aligning to TRBD2. This CDR3 spans 13 amino acids. Per germline, CDR1 SGHDT and CDR2 YYEEEE. CDR3 nucleotide sequence: TGTGCCAGCAGCGGACTAGTGAAAGAGACCCGGTACTTC. Its translation is CASSGLVKETRYF.

The chain employs TRBV5-6 and TRBJ1-1; D is unresolved. The germline CDR1 and CDR2 sequences are SGHDT and YYEEEE. The CDR3 contains 16 residues. V was shortened by 1 base and J by 0 bases, with 13 bases between the two germline ends. The chain's CDR3 is CASSLRAVVLNTEAFF. Here the CDR3 DNA reads TGTGCCAGCAGCTTGCGAGCTGTGGTGTTGAACACTGAAGCTTTCTTT.

The chain is built from TRBV18 and TRBJ1-6, with D uncertain. The CDR3 runs 13 residues. V gave up 6 bases and J gave up 9 bases, with 12 bases separating them. Germline assignment: CDR1 KGHSH and CDR2 LQKENI. The chain's CDR3 is CASSPELRSPLHF. CDR3 DNA sequence: TGTGCCAGCTCCCCCGAACTACGTTCACCCCTCCACTTT.

The chain carries TRBV7-6 and TRBJ2-3; possibly TRBD2 for D (5 bases). The germline gives CDR1 SGHVS, CDR2 FNYEAQ. CDR3 length: 13 residues. V lost 4 bases and J lost 2, with 7 bases in between. The CDR3 here is CASSYGLTDTQYF. CDR3 coding DNA: TGTGCCAGCAGCTACGGACTCACAGATACGCAGTATTTT.

The V gene is TRBV7-2, the J gene TRBJ1-1, with D uncertain. There are 15 residues in the CDR3. Trimming stripped 1 base from V and 6 bases from J, with 15 bases between. CDR1 and CDR2 from the germline V gene are SGHTA and FQGNSA. The CDR3 coding sequence is TGTGCCAGCAGCTTAGACGCTTGGGGAGAGTCTGAAGCTTTCTTT. Translation: CASSLDAWGESEAFF.

V and J are TRBV5-6 and TRBJ2-5; D remains unclear. CDR3 length: 14 residues. CDR1 is SGHDT, CDR2 YYEEEE, per germline. V lost 4 bases, J lost 7 bases, and 17 bases lay in between. The CDR3 here is CASSLRTRKGTQYF. CDR3 DNA: TGTGCCAGCAGCCTAAGGACCCGGAAAGGGACCCAGTACTTC.

The V call is TRBV7-3, the J call TRBJ2-1; a possible D gene is TRBD1 (5 bases). Trimming shortened V by 0 bases and J by 13 bases, and 19 bases separated the two germline ends. Per the germline V gene, CDR1 is SGHTA and CDR2 is FQGTGA. The CDR3 length is 15 residues. For the CDR3, the DNA is TGTGCCAGCAGCTTAACGGGGCAGGGCGACTGGCCCCAGTTCTTC. Amino acids: CASSLTGQGDWPQFF.

The chain carries TRBV5-1 and TRBJ2-1, with TRBD2 matching over 14 bases. From germline, CDR1 is SGHRS and CDR2 YFSETQ. The CDR3 sequence is 15 residues long. The ends lost 0 bases at V and 12 bases at J; junction bases unmatched: 5. The CDR3 region has the DNA TGCGCCAGCAGCTTGGGGGGACTAGCGGGAGAACGGCAGTTCTTC. The encoded protein is CASSLGGLAGERQFF. Looking up the rest from reference TRBV5-1 and TRBJ2-1 gives the full variable domain: KAGVTQTPRYLIKTRGQQVTLSCSPISGHRSVSWYQQTPGQGLQFLFEYFSETQRNKGNFPGRFSGRQFSNSRSEMNVSTLELGDSALYLCASSLGGLAGERQFFGPGTRLTVL.

With respect to this clone: Only one base separates this from a far larger clonotype, so it likely reflects a read error. The chain couples TRBV11-1 to TRBJ2-1, with 14 bases identical to TRBD2. CDR1 and CDR2 (germline): SGHAT, FQDESV (reference sequence). CDR3 length: 15 residues. Trimming took 5 bases from V and 8 from J; bases not matched to a gene: 5. The CDR3 is CASSPGTSGSYEQFF. The DNA for the CDR3 is TGTGCCAGCAGCCCCGGGACTAGCGGGAGCTATGAGCAGTTCTTC.

This clone was observed at least ten times. The chain recombines TRBV7-2 with TRBJ2-5; D unclear. The V and J ends lost 0 bases and 5 bases respectively, with 13 bases between them. Looked up from germline, CDR1 is SGHTA and CDR2 is FQGNSA. The CDR3 has 15 amino acids. The CDR3 here is CASSLAFLGVETQYF. The CDR3, as DNA: TGTGCCAGCAGCTTAGCGTTCCTGGGTGTGGAGACCCAGTACTTC.

In this sample, this clone turned up a few times. The DNA for the CDR3 is TGTGCCAGCAGCCTCGGGGGGAGGGGTCGAGTCGGAGGCACTGAAGCTTTCTTT. Amino acids: CASSLGGRGRVGGTEAFF. The V and J genes are TRBV11-3 and TRBJ1-1; tentative D call: TRBD1 (5 bases). This CDR3 has 18 residues. Per the germline V gene, CDR1 is SGHNT and CDR2 is YENEEA. V was clipped by 5 bases and J by 4 bases, with 26 bases between them. The variable domain in full, completed from reference TRBV11-3 and TRBJ1-1, reads EAGVVQSPRYKIIEKKQPVAFWCNPISGHNTLYWYLQNLGQGPELLIRYENEEAVDDSQLPKDRFSAERLKGVDSTLKIQPAELGDSAVYLCASSLGGRGRVGGTEAFFGQGTRLTVV.

This chain uses TRBV7-2 with TRBJ1-5, with TRBD1 as a possible D gene (5 bases). Trimming took 1 base from V and 9 from J, leaving 16 bases between them. Germline lookup yields CDR1 SGHTA and CDR2 FQGNSA. The CDR3 length is 15 residues. Here the CDR3 reads CASSLGTIQGLPQHF. The CDR3 DNA sequence: TGTGCCAGCAGCTTAGGGACAATTCAGGGTCTGCCCCAGCATTTT.